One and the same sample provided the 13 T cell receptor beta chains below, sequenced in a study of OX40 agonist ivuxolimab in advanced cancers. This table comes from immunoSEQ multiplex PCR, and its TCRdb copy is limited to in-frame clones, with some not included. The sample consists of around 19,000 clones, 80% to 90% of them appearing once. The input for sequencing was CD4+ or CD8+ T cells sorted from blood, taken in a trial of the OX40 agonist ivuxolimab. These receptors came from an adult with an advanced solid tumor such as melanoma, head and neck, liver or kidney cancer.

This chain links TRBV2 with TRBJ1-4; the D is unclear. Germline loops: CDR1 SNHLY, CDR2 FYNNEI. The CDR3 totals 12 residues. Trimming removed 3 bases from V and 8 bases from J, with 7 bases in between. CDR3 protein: CASSEMREKLFF. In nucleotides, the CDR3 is TGTGCCAGCAGTGAGATGCGGGAAAAACTGTTTTTT.

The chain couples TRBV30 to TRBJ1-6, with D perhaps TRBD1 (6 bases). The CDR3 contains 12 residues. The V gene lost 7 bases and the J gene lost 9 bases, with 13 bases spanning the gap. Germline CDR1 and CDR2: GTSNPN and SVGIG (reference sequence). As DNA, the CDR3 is TGTGCCTCGACAGGACGCGGTTCACCCCTCCACTTT. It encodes CASTGRGSPLHF.

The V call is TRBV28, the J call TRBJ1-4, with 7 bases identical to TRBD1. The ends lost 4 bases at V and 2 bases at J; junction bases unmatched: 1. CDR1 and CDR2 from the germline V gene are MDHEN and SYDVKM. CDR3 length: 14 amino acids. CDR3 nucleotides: TGTGCCAGCAGTTCAGGGGGTACTAATGAAAAACTGTTTTTT. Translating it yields CASSSGGTNEKLFF.

DNA of the CDR3: TGTGCCAGCAGCGTCGGACGAACCTTCTCCTACAATGAGCAGTTCTTC. Translated, it gives CASSVGRTFSYNEQFF. This chain uses TRBV9 with TRBJ2-1; D is uncertain. The CDR3 loop spans 16 amino acids. V was shortened by 2 bases and J by 0 bases, with 12 bases between the two germline ends. Germline loops: CDR1 SGDLS, CDR2 YYNGEE.

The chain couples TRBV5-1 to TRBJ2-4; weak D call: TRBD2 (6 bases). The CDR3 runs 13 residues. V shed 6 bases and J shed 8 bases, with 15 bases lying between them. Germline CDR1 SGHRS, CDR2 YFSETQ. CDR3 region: CASTSYSGDIQYF. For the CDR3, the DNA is TGCGCCAGCACTTCTTATTCGGGGGACATTCAGTACTTC.

CDR3 in DNA: TGTGCCAGCAGCTTCTTCAGGGAGAGGGGTAGCAATCAGCCCCAGCATTTT. It encodes CASSFFRERGSNQPQHF. V is TRBV7-8 and J is TRBJ1-5, with D possibly matching TRBD1 (5 bases). This CDR3 spans 17 amino acids. The ends were cut back, 3 bases at V and 0 bases at J, with 15 bases in the middle. The germline V gene has CDR1 SGHVS and CDR2 FQNEAQ.

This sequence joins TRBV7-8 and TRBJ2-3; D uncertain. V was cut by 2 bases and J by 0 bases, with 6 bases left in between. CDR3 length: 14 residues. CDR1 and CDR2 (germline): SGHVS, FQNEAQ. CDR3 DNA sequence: TGTGCCAGCAGCTTATACCAAAGCACAGATACGCAGTATTTT. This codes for CASSLYQSTDTQYF.

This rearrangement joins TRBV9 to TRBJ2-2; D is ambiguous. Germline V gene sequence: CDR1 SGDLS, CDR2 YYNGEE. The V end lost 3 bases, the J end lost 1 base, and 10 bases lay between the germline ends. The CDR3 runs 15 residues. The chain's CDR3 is CASSDGEQNTGELFF. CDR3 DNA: TGTGCCAGCAGCGACGGAGAACAGAACACCGGGGAGCTGTTTTTT.

CDR3 loop: CASSVPSTLANTGELFF. The CDR3 DNA sequence: TGTGCCAGCAGCGTCCCATCGACCTTAGCGAACACCGGGGAGCTGTTTTTT. The genes are TRBV9 and TRBJ2-2; D is unclear. The germline V and J ends were trimmed by 2 bases and 0 bases, with 14 bases remaining between them. This CDR3 is built from 17 residues. CDR1 is SGDLS and CDR2 is YYNGEE in the germline V gene.

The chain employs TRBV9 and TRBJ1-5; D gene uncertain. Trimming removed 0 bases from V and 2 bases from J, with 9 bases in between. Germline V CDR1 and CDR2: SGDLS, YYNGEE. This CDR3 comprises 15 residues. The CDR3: CASSVGGSGNQPQHF. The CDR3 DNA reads TGTGCCAGCAGCGTAGGGGGATCGGGCAATCAGCCCCAGCATTTT.

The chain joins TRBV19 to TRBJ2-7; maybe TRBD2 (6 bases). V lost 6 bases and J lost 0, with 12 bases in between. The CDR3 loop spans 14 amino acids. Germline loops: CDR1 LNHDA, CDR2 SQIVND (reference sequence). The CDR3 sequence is CASRETGLSYEQYF. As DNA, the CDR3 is TGTGCCAGTAGGGAAACGGGACTCTCCTACGAGCAGTACTTC.

The CDR3 DNA follows: TGTGCCAGCAGCTTAACTAGTCGGGACAATGAGCAGTTCTTC. Its protein product is CASSLTSRDNEQFF. The chain has TRBV7-3 and TRBJ2-1; no clear D. Trimming pared 0 bases from V and 5 bases from J, leaving 8 bases between. The CDR3 runs 14 residues. The germline V gene has CDR1 SGHTA and CDR2 FQGTGA.

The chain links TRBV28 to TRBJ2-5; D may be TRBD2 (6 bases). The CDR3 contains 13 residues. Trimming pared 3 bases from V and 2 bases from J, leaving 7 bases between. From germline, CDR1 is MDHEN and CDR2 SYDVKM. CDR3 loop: CASSFRGQETQYF. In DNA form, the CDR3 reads TGTGCCAGCAGTTTTCGGGGGCAAGAGACCCAGTACTTC.